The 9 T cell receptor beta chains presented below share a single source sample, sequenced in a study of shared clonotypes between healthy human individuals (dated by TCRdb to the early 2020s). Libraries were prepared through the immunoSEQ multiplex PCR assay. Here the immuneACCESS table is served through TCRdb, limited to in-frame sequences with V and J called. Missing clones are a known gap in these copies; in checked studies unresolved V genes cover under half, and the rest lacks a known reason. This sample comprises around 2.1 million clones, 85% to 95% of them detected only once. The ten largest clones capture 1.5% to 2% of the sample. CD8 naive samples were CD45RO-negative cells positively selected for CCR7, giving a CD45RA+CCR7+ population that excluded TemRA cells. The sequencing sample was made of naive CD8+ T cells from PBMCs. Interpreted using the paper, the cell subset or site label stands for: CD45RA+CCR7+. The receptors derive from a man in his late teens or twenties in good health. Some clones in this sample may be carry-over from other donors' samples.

The DNA for the CDR3 is TGTGCCAGCAGCCAGGCGGCTAGCGTACAAGATACGCAGTATTTT. Translation: CASSQAASVQDTQYF. The V gene is TRBV7-9, the J gene TRBJ2-3, with TRBD2 as a possible D gene (6 bases). The CDR3 runs to 15 residues. Trimming shortened V by 5 bases and J by 5 bases, and 17 bases separated the two germline ends. Germline-derived CDR1 and CDR2 are SEHNR and FQNEAQ (reference sequence).

CDR3 protein: CASSSGTSGGEQFF. As DNA, the CDR3 is TGTGCCAGCAGTTCTGGGACTAGCGGCGGTGAGCAGTTCTTC. This chain joins TRBV6-5 and TRBJ2-1; 11 nucleotides agree with TRBD2. Germline values: CDR1 MNHEY, CDR2 SVGAGI. CDR3 size: 14 residues. V lost 4 bases and J lost 9; bases outside the gene matches: 5.

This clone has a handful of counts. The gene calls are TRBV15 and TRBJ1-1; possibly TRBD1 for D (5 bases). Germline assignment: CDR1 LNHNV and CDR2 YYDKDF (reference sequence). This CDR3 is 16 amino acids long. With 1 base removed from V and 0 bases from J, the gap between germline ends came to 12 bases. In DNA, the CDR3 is TGTGCCACCAGCAGAGGGGGGACGGCAATGAACACTGAAGCTTTCTTT. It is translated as CATSRGGTAMNTEAFF.

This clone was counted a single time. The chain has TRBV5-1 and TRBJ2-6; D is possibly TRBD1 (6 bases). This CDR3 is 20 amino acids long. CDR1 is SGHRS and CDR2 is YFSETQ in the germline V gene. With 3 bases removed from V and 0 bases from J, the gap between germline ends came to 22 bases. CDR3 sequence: CASSSGVIDRKSSGANVLTF. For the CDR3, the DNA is TGCGCCAGCAGCTCTGGGGTGATCGACAGGAAGAGCTCTGGGGCCAACGTCCTGACTTTC.

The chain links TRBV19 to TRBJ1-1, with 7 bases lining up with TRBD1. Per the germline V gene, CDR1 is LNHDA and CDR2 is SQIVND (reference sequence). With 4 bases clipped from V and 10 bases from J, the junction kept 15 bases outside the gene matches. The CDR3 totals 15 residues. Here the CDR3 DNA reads TGTGCCAGTAGTACTTACCAAAATCGACAGGGCGCAGCTTTCTTT. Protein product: CASSTYQNRQGAAFF. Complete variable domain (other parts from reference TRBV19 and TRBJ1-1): DGGITQSPKYLFRKEGQNVTLSCEQNLNHDAMYWYRQDPGQGLRLIYYSQIVNDFQKGDIAEGYSVSREKKESFPLTVTSAQKNPTAFYLCASSTYQNRQGAAFFGQGTRLTVV.

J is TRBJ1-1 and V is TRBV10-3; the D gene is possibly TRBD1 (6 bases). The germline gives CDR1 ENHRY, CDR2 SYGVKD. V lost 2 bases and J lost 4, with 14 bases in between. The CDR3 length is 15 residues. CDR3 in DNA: TGTGCCATCAGTGAGACTTGGGGGGCCGGCACTGAAGCTTTCTTT. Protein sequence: CAISETWGAGTEAFF.

CDR3 DNA: TGTGCCAGCAGCCCCACGGGACAGGGTTCAGTATTTGGCTACACCTTC. Translating it yields CASSPTGQGSVFGYTF. This rearrangement joins TRBV7-9 to TRBJ1-2, with 9 bases that match TRBD1. Germline V CDR1 and CDR2: SEHNR, FQNEAQ (reference sequence). J was trimmed by 7 bases and V by 5 bases; bases with no gene match: 14. The CDR3 is made up of 16 amino acids. Based on the CDR3 plus reference TRBV7-9 and TRBJ1-2, the full variable domain is DTGVSQNPRHKITKRGQNVTFRCDPISEHNRLYWYRQTLGQGPEFLTYFQNEAQLEKSRLLSDRFSAERPKGSFSTLEIQRTEQGDSAMYLCASSPTGQGSVFGYTFGSGTRLTVV.

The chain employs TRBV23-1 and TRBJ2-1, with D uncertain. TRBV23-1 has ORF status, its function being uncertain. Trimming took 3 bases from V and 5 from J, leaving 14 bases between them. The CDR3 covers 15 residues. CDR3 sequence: CASSHDFGYNNEQFF. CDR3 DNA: TGCGCCAGCAGTCACGACTTCGGATACAACAATGAGCAGTTCTTC.

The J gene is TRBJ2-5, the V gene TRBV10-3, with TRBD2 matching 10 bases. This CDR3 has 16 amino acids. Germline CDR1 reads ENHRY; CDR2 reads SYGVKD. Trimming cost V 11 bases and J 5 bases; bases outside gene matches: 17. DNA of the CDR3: TGTGCCGCGGGGGCAAAACTAGCGGGATTTATGGAGACCCAGTACTTC. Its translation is CAAGAKLAGFMETQYF.